This entry concerns a single T cell receptor (beta chain). CDR1 is LNHDA, CDR2 SQIVND, per germline (reference sequence). The CDR3 runs to 17 residues. J gave up 1 base and V 6 bases, and 5 bases lay outside the gene matches. The entry originates in a study of cytomegalovirus exposure and HLA in healthy donors. The PCR contained 60 Vbeta and 13 Jbeta primers. Clones were read by immunoSEQ multiplex PCR, and TCRdb kept only the in-frame ones, dropping some. The sample lists about 32,000 clones; around 84% were seen once. This clonotype was sampled from a young woman in good health and CMV-seronegative. V is TRBV19 and J is TRBJ2-1, with 14 bases that match TRBD2. Sequencing was carried out using PBMCs. CDR3 nucleotide sequence: TGTGCCAGTAGAGGACTAGCGGGAGGCTCATCCTACAATGAGCAGTTCTTC. Amino acids: CASRGLAGGSSYNEQFF. Combining the CDR3 with reference TRBV19 and TRBJ2-1 gives the whole variable domain DGGITQSPKYLFRKEGQNVTLSCEQNLNHDAMYWYRQDPGQGLRLIYYSQIVNDFQKGDIAEGYSVSREKKESFPLTVTSAQKNPTAFYLCASRGLAGGSSYNEQFFGPGTRLTVL.